The 15 T cell receptor beta chains presented below share a single source sample, sequenced in a study of T-cell reconstitution after alpha-beta-depleted transplantation in children. Molecular barcoding with unique molecular identifiers was used for the TCRbeta library. TCRdb passed the PCR reads through MiXCR, listing each CDR3 protein once. The sample lists some 500,000 distinct CDR3 sequences; 15% to 20% were seen once. The material sequenced was PBMCs from the stem cell graft donor, taken from the stem cell graft. All receptors derive from a human donor who donated a stem cell graft to a child with acute lymphoblastic leukemia.

This chain joins TRBV7-9 and TRBJ1-1; the D is unclear. The CDR3 sequence is 14 residues long. CDR1 and CDR2 (germline): SEHNR, FQNEAQ (reference sequence). Trimming pared 3 bases from V and 2 bases from J, leaving 10 bases between. For the CDR3, the DNA is TGTGCCAGCAGCTTTGACACACTTAACACTGAAGCTTTCTTT. Translation: CASSFDTLNTEAFF. Using reference TRBV7-9 and TRBJ1-1 for the parts outside the CDR3, the full variable domain is DTGVSQNPRHKITKRGQNVTFRCDPISEHNRLYWYRQTLGQGPEFLTYFQNEAQLEKSRLLSDRFSAERPKGSFSTLEIQRTEQGDSAMYLCASSFDTLNTEAFFGQGTRLTVV.

The CDR3 sequence is CASSQVDVEQFF. The CDR3, as DNA: TGTGCCAGCAGCCAAGTTGATGTTGAGCAGTTCTTC. This chain connects TRBV4-2 to TRBJ2-1; no clear D. This CDR3 comprises 12 residues. Germline CDR1 reads LGHNA; CDR2 reads YNFKEQ. V dropped 1 base and J dropped 9 bases, with 7 bases sitting between them.

This chain joins TRBV29-1 and TRBJ2-1; D uncertain. The CDR3 extends over 16 amino acids. Germline loops: CDR1 SQVTM, CDR2 ANQGSEA. Trimming took off 0 bases at V and 0 bases at J, with 12 bases between the two ends. CDR3 coding DNA: TGCAGCGTTGAAGATATGGGATCGAGCTCCTACAATGAGCAGTTCTTC. Its translation: CSVEDMGSSSYNEQFF.

This clonotype was counted a single time. V usage is TRBV12-3 or TRBV12-4 and J usage is TRBJ2-3; 9 bases match TRBD2. The CDR3 totals 18 residues. The V segment lost 9 bases and the J segment 1 base; nucleotides outside the gene matches: 17. CDR3 sequence (DNA): TGTGCCAGAGATCCACTAGCGGGTTGGTGCCACGGCACAGATACGCAGTATTTT. Its protein is CARDPLAGWCHGTDTQYF.

This clonotype was detected a few times. The rearrangement joins TRBV6-5 to TRBJ1-2; 8 bases are a match to TRBD1. Germline values: CDR1 MNHEY, CDR2 SVGAGI. The CDR3 loop spans 15 amino acids. V trimming: 4 bases; J trimming: 4 bases; junction bases outside the gene matches: 8. The CDR3, as DNA: TGTGCCAGCAGTTCTCAGGGGGCTGGCGGCTATGGCTACACCTTC. Translated, it gives CASSSQGAGGYGYTF.

The chain links TRBV27 to TRBJ2-2; D is perhaps TRBD2 (5 bases). Trimming cost V 2 bases and J 4 bases, with 8 bases left between them. CDR1 and CDR2 (germline): MNHEY, SMNVEV (reference sequence). The CDR3 contains 14 residues. In DNA form, the CDR3 reads TGTGCCAGCAGTTTAACTAGAGGCACCGGGGAGCTGTTTTTT. As protein: CASSLTRGTGELFF.

This chain joins TRBV5-1 and TRBJ2-6; 8 nucleotides match TRBD1. J lost 4 bases, V lost 4 bases, and 7 bases had no gene match. From germline, CDR1 is SGHRS and CDR2 YFSETQ. This CDR3 has 16 amino acids. The CDR3 loop reads CASSGRTGSGANVLTF. The CDR3 nucleotides are TGCGCCAGCAGCGGGCGGACAGGGTCCGGGGCCAACGTCCTGACTTTC. The full variable domain, in which reference TRBV5-1 and TRBJ2-6 provide the parts outside the CDR3, is KAGVTQTPRYLIKTRGQQVTLSCSPISGHRSVSWYQQTPGQGLQFLFEYFSETQRNKGNFPGRFSGRQFSNSRSEMNVSTLELGDSALYLCASSGRTGSGANVLTFGAGSRLTVL.

This clonotype appeared a few times. The rearrangement joins TRBV21-1 to TRBJ2-7. TRBV21-1 is reported as a pseudogene. This CDR3 has 11 amino acids. CDR3 loop: CASSTLSGQYF. CDR3 DNA: TGTGCCAGCAGCACTCTTTCTGGGCAGTACTTC.

V and J are TRBV12-3 or TRBV12-4 and TRBJ2-2; 8 bases line up with TRBD1. The CDR3 extends over 15 amino acids. The V and J ends lost 6 bases and 5 bases, in that order; junction bases with no gene match: 8. The CDR3 nucleotides read TGTGCCAGCAGCCCCAGGGGGCGAGGAACCGGGGAGCTGTTTTTT. This encodes CASSPRGRGTGELFF.

A few counts support this clonotype. The chain joins TRBV29-1 to TRBJ2-2; D is undetermined. CDR1 is SQVTM and CDR2 is ANQGSEA in the germline V gene. The CDR3 runs 11 residues. V dropped 4 bases and J dropped 6 bases, with 6 bases sitting between them. This chain's CDR3 is CSVVVAGELFF. The CDR3 region has the DNA TGCAGCGTTGTAGTAGCCGGGGAGCTGTTTTTT.

In this sample, this clonotype turned up a few times. The chain employs TRBV30 and TRBJ2-3, with TRBD2 matching 8 bases. J lost 9 bases, V lost 2 bases, and 4 bases had no gene match. This CDR3 has 12 residues. Germline-derived CDR1 and CDR2 are GTSNPN and SVGIG (reference sequence). CDR3 amino acids: CAWSNQRETQYF. The CDR3 nucleotides are TGTGCCTGGAGTAACCAGCGGGAGACGCAGTATTTT.

The V and J genes are TRBV29-1 and TRBJ2-2; D ambiguous. V lost 2 bases and J lost 6, with 10 bases in between. CDR3 length: 13 amino acids. Germline V lookup: CDR1 SQVTM, CDR2 ANQGSEA. CDR3 sequence (DNA): TGCAGCGTTGAATTGACCGGAGCCGGGGAGCTGTTTTTT. Residues: CSVELTGAGELFF.

The rearrangement uses TRBV12-3 or TRBV12-4 and TRBJ2-5, with D perhaps assigned TRBD1 or TRBD2 (7 bases each). The CDR3 has 18 amino acids. Trimming shortened V by 5 bases and J by 5 bases, and 27 bases separated the two germline ends. CDR3 residues: CASSRRRISSGRGETQYF. The CDR3 region has the DNA TGTGCCAGCAGTCGACGCCGAATTTCTAGCGGCAGGGGGGAGACCCAGTACTTC.

The chain joins TRBV30 to TRBJ2-1; 9 positions agree with TRBD2. In germline, CDR1 is GTSNPN, CDR2 SVGIG (reference sequence). J was trimmed by 10 bases and V by 3 bases; bases with no gene match: 7. The CDR3 spans 13 residues. The CDR3 sequence: CAWSAGGPLEQFF. The CDR3 nucleotides are TGTGCCTGGAGCGCGGGAGGGCCTCTAGAGCAGTTCTTC.

This clonotype was seen a few times. The chain couples TRBV20-1 to TRBJ1-1; tentatively, D is TRBD1 (6 bases). Germline lookup yields CDR1 DFQATT and CDR2 SNEGSKA (reference sequence). The V gene lost 3 bases and the J gene lost 4 bases, with 12 bases spanning the gap. The CDR3 runs 13 residues. CDR3 nucleotide sequence: TGCAGTGCTAGTGAGGACAGCCCCACTGAAGCTTTCTTT. Its protein is CSASEDSPTEAFF.